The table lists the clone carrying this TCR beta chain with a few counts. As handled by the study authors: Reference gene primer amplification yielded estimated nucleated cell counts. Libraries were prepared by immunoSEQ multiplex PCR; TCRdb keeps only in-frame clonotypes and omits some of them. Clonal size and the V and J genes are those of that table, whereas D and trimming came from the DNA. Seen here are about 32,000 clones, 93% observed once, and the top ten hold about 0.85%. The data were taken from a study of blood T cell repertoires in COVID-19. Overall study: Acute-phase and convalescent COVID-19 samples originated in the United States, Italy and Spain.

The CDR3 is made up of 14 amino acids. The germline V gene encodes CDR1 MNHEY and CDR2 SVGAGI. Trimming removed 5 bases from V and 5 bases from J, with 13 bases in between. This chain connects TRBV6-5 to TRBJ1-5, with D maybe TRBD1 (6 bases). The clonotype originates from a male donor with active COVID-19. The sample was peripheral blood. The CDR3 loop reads CASSQGSTDQPQHF. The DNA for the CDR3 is TGTGCCAGCAGTCAGGGGAGTACGGATCAGCCCCAGCATTTT.